This is a list of T cell receptor beta chains from one sample in a study of beta chain features in type 1 diabetes. Using immunoSEQ multiplex PCR, the repertoire was profiled, and TCRdb retains in-frame clones only, with some absent. The sample holds around 21,000 clones, around 50% seen once. The sequenced sample was stem cell memory CD4+ T cells from blood. Receptors originate from a man between 18 and 35 years old in good health. The CDR3 runs from the conserved cysteine through the conserved F or W. Fields, in order: D gene, J gene, V gene, clone size, CDR3 protein, CDR3 DNA. A D gene is named only where the DNA matches it firmly. Clone size is not always given. Where it is, it says once, few, many or a class for expanded clones.

TRBD2 TRBJ2-3 TRBV28 - CASITASGGTDTQYF TGTGCCAGCATTACCGCTAGCGGGGGCACAGATACGCAGTATTTT
TRBD1 TRBJ2-7 TRBV28 - CASSVRTGSPYEQYF TGTGCCAGCAGCGTAAGGACAGGGTCTCCTTACGAGCAGTACTTC
- TRBJ2-1 TRBV19 - CASSKTGVRSSYNEQFF TGTGCCAGTAGTAAAACGGGAGTTCGTAGCTCCTACAATGAGCAGTTCTTC
TRBD1 TRBJ2-5 TRBV4-3 few CASSQRQGAGETQYF TGCGCCAGCAGCCAACGACAGGGGGCTGGGGAGACCCAGTACTTC
- TRBJ2-5 TRBV7-2 few CASSEDGASGETQYF TGTGCCAGCAGCGAAGATGGCGCTTCGGGGGAGACCCAGTACTTC
TRBD1 TRBJ2-3 TRBV4-3 - CASSQGGQPTDTQYF TGCGCCAGCAGCCAAGGGGGACAGCCCACAGATACGCAGTATTTT
- TRBJ1-3 TRBV13 - CASNQRADYTGSTIYF TGTGCCAGCAACCAGCGGGCCGACTATACTGGAAGCACCATATATTTT
- TRBJ2-7 TRBV20-1 - CSAARVGEQYF TGCAGTGCTGCTCGGGTGGGCGAGCAGTACTTC
TRBD1 TRBJ1-4 TRBV6-6 - CASILGTGRREKLFF TGTGCCAGCATTCTCGGGACAGGGCGAAGGGAAAAACTGTTTTTT
TRBD1 TRBJ1-1 TRBV27 - CASSFSGTVNTEAFF TGTGCCAGCAGTTTTTCAGGGACAGTAAACACTGAAGCTTTCTTT
- TRBJ2-7 TRBV29-1 - CSVSRGLYEQYF TGCAGCGTTTCCAGGGGCCTCTACGAGCAGTACTTC
TRBD1 TRBJ2-3 TRBV19 - CASSIRGRGSGTDTQYF TGTGCCAGTAGTATACGGGGCAGGGGGTCGGGAACAGATACGCAGTATTTT
- TRBJ1-2 TRBV28 - CASSFGEYRVYGYTF TGTGCCAGCAGTTTTGGGGAGTACAGGGTGTATGGCTACACCTTC
TRBD1 TRBJ2-7 TRBV27 - CASSHLDRGRENYEQYF TGTGCCAGCAGTCACTTGGACAGGGGAAGAGAGAACTACGAGCAGTACTTC
TRBD1 TRBJ2-3 TRBV7-2 - CASSLDRGVRDTQYF TGTGCCAGCAGCTTGGACAGGGGAGTTAGGGATACGCAGTATTTT
TRBD1 TRBJ2-1 TRBV29-1 few CSGGQGISNEQFF TGCAGCGGGGGACAGGGGATAAGCAATGAGCAGTTCTTC